This TCR beta chain stems from a study of T cells in Graves' hyperthyroidism and ophthalmopathy (dated by TCRdb to between 2019 and 2020). Regarding the research as a whole: Peripheral blood samples were taken at initial diagnosis, before any treatment was given. To identify distinguishing TCR V-J signatures, a discovery cohort of 90 to 100 patients was used, comprising some 43 with Graves' ophthalmopathy and approximately 58 with stable Graves' hyperthyroidism. Prospective prediction of ophthalmopathy was tested in an independent validation cohort consisting of fewer than 20 hyperthyroidism patients and some 17 patients who later progressed to ophthalmopathy. The 75 to 100 discovery patients were divided at random into training and test sets in a 7:3 ratio. In several Graves' hyperthyroidism patients, the study also compared T-cell repertoires from thyroid tissue with T-cell repertoires from blood. After sampling, hyperthyroidism patients received methimazole starting at 30 mg daily, and ophthalmopathy patients received high-dose intravenous methylprednisolone. The paper reports TCR Vbeta CDR3 sequencing of 140 or so peripheral blood samples: over 40 ophthalmopathy, about 75 hyperthyroidism and around 17 progressor patients. The investigation overall reported the following: Ophthalmopathy was separated from stable hyperthyroidism by a 13 V-J signature model, with around 90% sensitivity and approximately 84% specificity obtained in cross-validation and 80%/75% obtained in testing. Most expanded thyroid clonotypes (frequency above 0.001) were also detected in blood, a finding suggesting that blood repertoires may reflect thyroid immune responses. No statistical method was used to set the sample size in advance, and investigators knew the group allocation. In validation, the model predicted progression to ophthalmopathy with roughly 66% sensitivity and approximately 78% specificity, a median of 6.5 months before onset.

This clonotype has only a few counts. The antigen this receptor binds is unknown. Base qualities are not at hand, and no much larger clone is one base apart. Amplification of TCR beta CDR3 regions was carried out from RNA transcripts. For the first round of RT-PCR on the TCR CDR3, the HTBI primer set was used together with the Qiagen OneStep RT-PCR kit. A second multiplex PCR round built the libraries, followed by size selection and purification. The libraries were sequenced on an Illumina HiSeq2000 using paired-end 100 bp reads. Turning to the authors' computational methods: SOAPnuke was used to process the raw data, removing reads that contained adapters or uncalled bases, had a mean Phred below 15, or lacked an exact match to the constant primer or identifier. COPE v1.2.5 was used to merge high-quality paired reads, and clonotypes were defined as unique nucleotide sequences. MiTCR v1.1 was used to align clonotypes to the IMGT TRBV, TRBD and TRBJ reference segments. The analysis was restricted to V-J combinations with a frequency above 0.0001, which together covered about 99% of the repertoires. The TCS score was defined as F50 (clonal expansion) divided by E x V (chaos), with BLOSUM62-based TCRdist calculated between CDR3 peptides within each V-J. Welch's t-statistics and random forest reduced some 510 V-J features to around 14, which were used in a naive Bayes classifier (R e1071). TCRdb reprocessing: public reads trimmed at Q25 with fastp, clones called with MiXCR, in-frame beta chains kept. Entries are consolidated by CDR3 protein sequence, retaining the most common genes and DNA. The V and J calls reflect TCRdb's pipeline rather than the authors' work. The sample yields more than 500,000 distinct CDR3 sequences; about a sixth were counted once. 3.8% of the sample is in the top ten clones.

Graves' hyperthyroidism was defined as stable when no progression to ophthalmopathy occurred over 18 months of follow-up. Hyperthyroidism patients were newly diagnosed, had a disease duration of under 2 months, and were aged 18 to 65 years. Exclusion was applied to patients with uncontrolled infections, other autoimmune diseases, pregnancy or lactation. Clinical symptoms, serum thyroxine and TRAb, thyroid ultrasound, and orbital computed tomography formed the basis for the diagnoses. PBMCs were separated from roughly 9.3 ml of fresh peripheral blood using Ficoll-Paque density gradient centrifugation. Total RNA was extracted with Trizol reagent, and quality was checked on an Agilent 2100 Bioanalyzer. Its CDR3 holds 12 amino acids, cysteine through phenylalanine. Only the CDR3 part of the read is kept: 36 bases, read in frame from the first base. The V and J ends are trimmed by 5 bases and 8 bases, leaving 12 bases between them. The germline V gene specifies MDHEN as CDR1 and SYDVKM as CDR2.

The chain couples TRBV28 to TRBJ1-1, with no D gene named confidently. The receptor's source is a woman in her 30s with Graves' hyperthyroidism. Sequencing used blood. The DNA is as follows: TGTGCCAGCAGTACGACCCCAGAAGAAGCTTTCTTT. This sequence encodes CASSTTPEEAFF.